The sequence of this T cell receptor (beta chain) was determined in a study of radiotherapy plus CTLA-4 blockade in lung cancer. V was shortened by 0 bases and J by 4 bases, with 11 bases between the two germline ends. The CDR3 runs 15 residues. Germline loops: CDR1 SGDLS, CDR2 YYNGEE. Comments on this clone: The antigen remains unidentified.

General study points: Interferon-beta, together with early blood T cell clone dynamics, reportedly best predicted response. Tumor-origin TCR clones grew in blood after radiotherapy plus ipilimumab.

Produced via immunoSEQ multiplex PCR; TCRdb's table is partial and in-frame only. The sample holds about 53,000 clones, just under 85% seen once. The origin of this receptor is a human donor with non-small cell lung cancer whose response to radiotherapy plus ipilimumab could not be evaluated. The material sequenced was peripheral blood, taken from a patient treated with radiotherapy plus ipilimumab. The rearrangement links TRBV9 to TRBJ2-1, with D unresolved. The CDR3 region is CASSVGLNPYNEQFF. The CDR3 DNA follows: TGTGCCAGCAGCGTAGGGCTGAATCCGTACAATGAGCAGTTCTTC.